Below, 13 T cell receptor beta chains from the same sample are listed, as sequenced in a study of T cell repertoires in cytomegalovirus infection. A single record per CDR3 protein comes from TCRdb applying MiXCR to the reads. Of around 900,000 distinct CDR3 sequences in the sample, less than 35% were seen once. Their cognate antigens are unknown. The source material was cultured CD8+ T cells from PBMCs, sampled from culture after CMV antigen stimulation. These receptors all come from a human donor in good health (CMV status not recorded). Some clones in this sample may be carry-over from other donors' samples.

As to this clonotype: A much bigger clone sits one base away, suggesting this may be a read error. The V and J genes are TRBV7-2 and TRBJ2-5; tentatively, D is TRBD1 (5 bases). Between the trimmed V and J ends, which lost 1 base and 5 bases, there was a span of 20 bases. The CDR3 runs 17 residues. Germline CDR1 and CDR2: SGHTA and FQGNSA. Here the CDR3 DNA reads TGTGCCAGCAGCTTAGTCCCCCGTAGACAGCTTAGGGAGACCCAGTACTTC. Amino acids: CASSLVPRRQLRETQYF.

This clonotype was counted ten times or more. The chain couples TRBV19 to TRBJ1-2; no definite D call. Trimming stripped 5 bases from V and 2 bases from J, with 9 bases between. CDR3 length: 13 residues. Germline-derived CDR1 and CDR2 are LNHDA and SQIVND (reference sequence). The CDR3 here is CASSAGRNYGYTF. In nucleotides, the CDR3 is TGTGCCAGTAGTGCCGGACGGAACTATGGCTACACCTTC.

The rearrangement joins TRBV18 to TRBJ1-1; 9 bases match TRBD1. The germline V gene has CDR1 KGHSH and CDR2 LQKENI. CDR3 length: 15 residues. Unmatched junction bases numbered 9, after V lost 4 bases and J lost 6 bases. The CDR3 protein is CASSLPDRGLPEAFF. The CDR3 DNA follows: TGTGCCAGCTCACTACCCGACAGGGGGTTGCCTGAAGCTTTCTTT.

This chain uses TRBV28 with TRBJ1-2, with D tentatively TRBD1 (5 bases). CDR1 and CDR2 (germline): MDHEN, SYDVKM. The CDR3 length is 15 residues. V lost 5 bases and J lost 10, with 23 bases in between. CDR3 loop: CASSPRGGSFGYYTF. The CDR3 DNA follows: TGTGCCAGCAGTCCTCGCGGGGGGAGTTTTGGGTACTACACCTTC.

The sample holds one count of this clonotype. This chain joins TRBV12-3 or TRBV12-4 and TRBJ2-7, with 9 nucleotides matching TRBD1. Trimming took 4 bases from V and 5 from J; bases not matched to a gene: 9. The CDR3 is made up of 15 amino acids. The CDR3 region is CASSSPGTGRNEQYF. In nucleotides, the CDR3 is TGTGCCAGCAGTTCCCCTGGGACAGGGAGAAACGAGCAGTACTTC.

The table lists this clonotype with a few counts. The rearrangement links TRBV4-3 to TRBJ2-4; the match to TRBD2 covers 8 bases. CDR1 and CDR2 from the germline V gene are LGHNA and YSLEER. The CDR3 covers 19 residues. V trimming: 0 bases; J trimming: 1 base; junction bases outside the gene matches: 11. The CDR3 reads CASSQDQLKAGGAKNIQYF. CDR3 sequence (DNA): TGCGCCAGCAGCCAAGATCAACTAAAGGCGGGGGGTGCCAAAAACATTCAGTACTTC.

J is TRBJ2-7 and V is TRBV4-1; D is ambiguous. V was pared by 1 base and J by 5 bases, with 9 bases between. CDR1 is MGHRA, CDR2 YSYEKL, per germline. The CDR3 spans 13 residues. CDR3 loop: CASSQGALDEQYF. The CDR3 DNA reads TGCGCCAGCAGCCAAGGGGCCTTGGACGAGCAGTACTTC.

The J gene is TRBJ1-5, the V gene TRBV29-1; TRBD1 matches 9 bases. This CDR3 has 12 residues. The germline V gene has CDR1 SQVTM and CDR2 ANQGSEA. J gave up 10 bases and V 7 bases, and 8 bases lay outside the gene matches. The CDR3 DNA sequence: TGCAGCGCCCGACAGGGGGTTGAACCCCAGCATTTT. Protein sequence: CSARQGVEPQHF.

V and J are TRBV7-9 and TRBJ1-1; D is uncertain. Germline CDR1 SEHNR, CDR2 FQNEAQ (reference sequence). The CDR3 spans 15 residues. The V end lost 4 bases, the J end lost 4 bases, and 16 bases lay between the germline ends. In DNA form, the CDR3 reads TGTGCCAGCAGCTCCCCCCTCATACCGGGCACTGAAGCTTTCTTT. This sequence encodes CASSSPLIPGTEAFF.

This clonotype has only a few counts. The germline gene is not matched at one end of the junction; a read error may be the cause. This chain uses TRBV10-3 with TRBJ2-7; D ambiguous. This CDR3 has 14 residues. CDR1 and CDR2 from the germline V gene are ENHRY and SYGVKD. The CDR3 coding sequence is TGTGCCAGCAGTGACTGGGGATTCGGCTACGAGCAGTACTTC. This encodes CASSDWGFGYEQYF.

The gene calls are TRBV12-3 or TRBV12-4 and TRBJ2-7; 8 positions match TRBD2. This CDR3 contains 18 residues. V lost 4 bases and J lost 6; bases outside the gene matches: 20. CDR3 coding DNA: TGTGCCAGCAGTTCCTCCCGGACCGGGGGGGTCAGCAGGGGCGAGCAGTACTTC. Its protein is CASSSSRTGGVSRGEQYF.

The count of this clonotype is one. The chain links TRBV20-1 to TRBJ2-7, with a possible D match to TRBD2 (5 bases). The CDR3 is 14 amino acids. V dropped 3 bases and J dropped 6 bases, with 18 bases sitting between them. Germline V CDR1 and CDR2: DFQATT, SNEGSKA (reference sequence). The CDR3 loop reads CSAREARKGVEQYF. For the CDR3, the DNA is TGCAGTGCTAGGGAAGCGAGGAAGGGAGTCGAGCAGTACTTC.

This clonotype has just a few counts. The chain carries TRBV7-2 and TRBJ1-1; D is possibly TRBD1 (6 bases). Trimming removed 5 bases at V and 7 bases at J, with 17 bases between. CDR1 SGHTA and CDR2 FQGNSA come from the germline V gene. CDR3 length: 14 residues. The CDR3 reads CASSPLQGGDEAFF. In nucleotides, the CDR3 is TGTGCCAGCAGCCCCCTGCAAGGGGGGGATGAAGCTTTCTTT.